This T cell receptor (beta chain) was identified during a study of patients and donors after allogeneic stem cell transplantation. Concerning this clonotype: A junction end diverges from the germline sequence, so it may reflect a read error.

TCRdb independently ran MiXCR on the RT-PCR reads; one entry per CDR3 protein. The sample includes 100,000 to 130,000 distinct CDR3 sequences, 35% of them seen just once. The CDR3 consists of 16 residues. What was sequenced was blood, either unsorted or a sorted T cell fraction (not recorded which). V gene TRBV12-3 or TRBV12-4 combines with J gene TRBJ2-1; 8 nucleotides line up with TRBD2. This clonotype originated in a human donor who was either an allogeneic HSCT recipient or a stem cell or donor lymphocyte infusion donor (not recorded which). It is not recorded whose cells these are; they may come from a transplant donor. CDR3 protein: CASRLAGKASYNEQFF. DNA of the CDR3: TGTGCCAGCAGATTAGCGGGAAAAGCGTCCTACAATGAGCAGTTCTTC.